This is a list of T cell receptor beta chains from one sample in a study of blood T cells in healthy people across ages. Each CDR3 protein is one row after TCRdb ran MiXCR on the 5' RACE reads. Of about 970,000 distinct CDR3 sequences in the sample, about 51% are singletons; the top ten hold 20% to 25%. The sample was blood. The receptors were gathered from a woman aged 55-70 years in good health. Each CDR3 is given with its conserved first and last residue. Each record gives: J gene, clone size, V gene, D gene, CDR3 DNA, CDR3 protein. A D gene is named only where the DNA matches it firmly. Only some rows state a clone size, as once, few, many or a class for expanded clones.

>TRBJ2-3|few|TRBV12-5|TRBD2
TGTGCTAGTGGAATTGGGACTAGCGGGTGGAAGAGTACGCAGTATTTT
CASGIGTSGWKSTQYF
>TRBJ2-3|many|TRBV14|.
TGTGCCAGCAGCCCTTTTTGGGGCACAGATACGCAGTATTTT
CASSPFWGTDTQYF
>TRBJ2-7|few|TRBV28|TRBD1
TGTGCCAGCAGCTACGCCGGGACAGTCGAGCAGTACTTC
CASSYAGTVEQYF
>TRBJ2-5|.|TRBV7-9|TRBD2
TGTGCCAGCAGCGGAGGGACTAGCGGGAGCTGGAGGCAAGAGACCCAGTACTTC
CASSGGTSGSWRQETQYF
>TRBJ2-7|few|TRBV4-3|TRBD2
TGCGCCAGCAGCCACAGGTTAGGGACTAGCGGGACCTCCTACGAGCAGTACTTC
CASSHRLGTSGTSYEQYF
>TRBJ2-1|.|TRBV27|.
TGTGCCAGCGGTTTCCCGGCGCAGTTCTTC
CASGFPAQFF
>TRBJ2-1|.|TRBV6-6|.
TGTGCCAGCACGCTCGGGACTTCTAATGAGCAGTTCTTC
CASTLGTSNEQFF
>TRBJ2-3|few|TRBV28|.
TGTGCCAGCAGTTTATTGGGCAGGGGTCCAGATACGCAGTATTTT
CASSLLGRGPDTQYF
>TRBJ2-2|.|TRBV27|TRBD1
TGTGCCAGCAGTGGACAGGGTAGGGGGGAGCTGTTTTTT
CASSGQGRGELFF
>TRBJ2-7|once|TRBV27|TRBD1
TGTGCCAGCAGCTCACAGGGGGGCCAGTACTACGAGCAGTACTTC
CASSSQGGQYYEQYF
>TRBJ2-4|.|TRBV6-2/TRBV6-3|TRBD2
TGTGCCAGCACCTTCGCAGGGACTAGCGAGAAGCAGTACTTC
CASTFAGTSEKQYF
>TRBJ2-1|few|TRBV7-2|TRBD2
TGTGCCAGCAGCTTAGTACTAGCGGGATCGGGAAATGAGCAGTTCTTC
CASSLVLAGSGNEQFF
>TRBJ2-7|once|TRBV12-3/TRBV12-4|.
TGTGCCAGCAGTTTTGGCGGGATGAGCTACGAGCAGTACTTC
CASSFGGMSYEQYF
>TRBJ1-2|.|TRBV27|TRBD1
TGTGCCAGCAGTTTCGCTGACAGGGGACTGTATGGCTACACCTTC
CASSFADRGLYGYTF
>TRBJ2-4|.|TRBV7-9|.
TGTGCCAGCAGCGGATCGAGGGATTTCTACAAGGAGCAGTATTTC
CASSGSRDFYKEQYF
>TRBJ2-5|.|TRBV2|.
TGTGCCAGCAGTGAAGTAAGGACAAGACAAGAGACCCAGTACTTC
CASSEVRTRQETQYF
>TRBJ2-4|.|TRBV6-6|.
TGTGCCAGCAGTTACCTCCCTTGGAAAGAGCCAAACATTCAGTACTTC
CASSYLPWKEPNIQYF
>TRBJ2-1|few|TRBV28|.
TGTTCCTCTTACGGGAGTAGGGATGAGCAGTTCTTC
CSSYGSRDEQFF
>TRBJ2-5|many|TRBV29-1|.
TGCAGCGTCCCCGCCAAATCGTTTTACTTCCAAGAGACCCAGTACTTC
CSVPAKSFYFQETQYF
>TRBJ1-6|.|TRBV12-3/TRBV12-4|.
TGTGCCAGCAGTCGGGACACGGAAAATTCACCCCTCCACTTT
CASSRDTENSPLHF
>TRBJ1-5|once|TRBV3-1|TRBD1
TGTGCCAGCAGCCGAAACAGGGGAGACAATCAGCCCCAGCATTTT
CASSRNRGDNQPQHF
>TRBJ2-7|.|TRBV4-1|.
TGCGCCAGCAGCTACCAGCCCCGCTACGAGCAGTACTTC
CASSYQPRYEQYF
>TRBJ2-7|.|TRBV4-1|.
TGCGCCAGCAGCCAAGAAGTCGGCCAGTACTACGAGCAGTACTTC
CASSQEVGQYYEQYF
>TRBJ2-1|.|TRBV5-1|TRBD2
TGCGCCAGCAGTAACGGGAGGTACAATGAGCAGTTCTTC
CASSNGRYNEQFF
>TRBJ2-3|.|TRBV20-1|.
TGCAGTGCTAGAGATCAGGCTCCGAACCGGGATACGCAGTATTTT
CSARDQAPNRDTQYF
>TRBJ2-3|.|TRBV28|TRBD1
TGTGCCAGCAGGATCTTACCGGGACAGAGCACAGATACGCAGTATTTT
CASRILPGQSTDTQYF
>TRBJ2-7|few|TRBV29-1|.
TGCAGCGCCCTCCTGGGGCCCCAAAACTACGAGCAGTACTTC
CSALLGPQNYEQYF
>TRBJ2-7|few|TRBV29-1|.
TGCAGCGTAAAAAGGGGGATTGGCTACGAGCAGTACTTC
CSVKRGIGYEQYF
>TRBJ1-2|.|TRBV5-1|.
TGCGCCAGCAGCTTGGGAGAAGGAGGGGGCTACACCTTC
CASSLGEGGGYTF
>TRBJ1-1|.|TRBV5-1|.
TGCGCCAGCAGCTTGGACAAAAACACTGAAGCTTTCTTT
CASSLDKNTEAFF
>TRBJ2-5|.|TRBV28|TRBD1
TGTGCCAGCAGGAGGACAGGGGCAGAGACCCAGTACTTC
CASRRTGAETQYF
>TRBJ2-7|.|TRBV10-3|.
TGTGCCATCAGCGTCGGACAGCAAGCCCAGCAGTACTTC
CAISVGQQAQQYF
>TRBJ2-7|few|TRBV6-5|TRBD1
TGTGCCAGCAGGAAAGACAGGGCCTCCTACGAGCAGTACTTC
CASRKDRASYEQYF
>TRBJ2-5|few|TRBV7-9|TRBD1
TGTGCCAGTTTCACAGGGGGCCAAGAGACCCAGTACTTC
CASFTGGQETQYF
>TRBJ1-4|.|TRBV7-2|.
TGTGCCAGCAGCGTTACAGGGGAAAAACTGTTTTTT
CASSVTGEKLFF
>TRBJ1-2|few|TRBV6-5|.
TGTGCCAGCAGTTTTTGGGAAAACTATGGCTACACCTTC
CASSFWENYGYTF
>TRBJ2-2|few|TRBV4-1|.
TGCGCCAGCAGCCAACTTGGGCCCGGGGAGCTGTTTTTT
CASSQLGPGELFF
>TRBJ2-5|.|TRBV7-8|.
TGTGCCAGCAGCTTAGGATTGGGGTCTCTCACGGAGACCCAGTACTTC
CASSLGLGSLTETQYF
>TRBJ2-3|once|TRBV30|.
TGTGCCTGGAGTGCTGGGTACACAGATACGCAGTATTTT
CAWSAGYTDTQYF
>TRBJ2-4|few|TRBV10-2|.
TGCGCCAGCAGTACCACTAGGCCCGAAAACATTCAGTACTTC
CASSTTRPENIQYF
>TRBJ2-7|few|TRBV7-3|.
TGTGCCAGCAGCTTAAGTCTCCGCTACGAGCAGTACTTC
CASSLSLRYEQYF
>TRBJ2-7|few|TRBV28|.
TGTGCCAGCAGCCCCCTCAAGGCGGTACACTCGGGGTTGCTCTACGAGCAGTACTTC
CASSPLKAVHSGLLYEQYF
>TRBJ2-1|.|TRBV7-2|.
TGTGCCAGCAGCTTCCCAAGACTAGGGAATGAGCAGTTCTTC
CASSFPRLGNEQFF
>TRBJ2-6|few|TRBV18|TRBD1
TGTGCCAGCTCACCAGTAGGGGGCTACTCTGGGGCCAACGTCCTGACTTTC
CASSPVGGYSGANVLTF
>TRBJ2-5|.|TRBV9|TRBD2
TGTGCCAGCAGCGTAGTTCCGCCCGGTGCTAGCGGGATAACTAGTCAAGAGACCCAGTACTTC
CASSVVPPGASGITSQETQYF
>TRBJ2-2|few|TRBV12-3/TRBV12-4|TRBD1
TGTGCCAGCATAACCGGGACAGCCCTTTCCGGGGAGCTGTTTTTT
CASITGTALSGELFF
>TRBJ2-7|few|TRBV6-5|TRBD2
TGTGCCAGCAGTTACCGAGGGACTAGCGGCAACCTTCTCTCCTACGAGCAGTACTTC
CASSYRGTSGNLLSYEQYF
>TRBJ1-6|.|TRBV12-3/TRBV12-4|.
TGTACCAGCAGTTTAGTGAAGGGTACGAGGTCACCCCTCCACTTT
CTSSLVKGTRSPLHF
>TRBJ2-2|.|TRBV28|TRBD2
TGTGCCAGCAGTGACCTAGCGGTCCTCACCGGGGAGCTGTTTTTT
CASSDLAVLTGELFF
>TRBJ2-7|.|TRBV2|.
TGTGCCAGCAGTGATCTCCACAGCCCCTACGAGCAGTACTTC
CASSDLHSPYEQYF
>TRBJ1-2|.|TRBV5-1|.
TGCGCCAGCAGCGGACGGACAAACGGCTATGGCTACACCTTC
CASSGRTNGYGYTF